This entry concerns a single T cell receptor beta chain. Preparation of the TCRbeta library used unique molecular identifiers. One entry per CDR3 protein results from TCRdb running MiXCR on the PCR reads. The sample yields a few hundred thousand distinct CDR3 sequences, approximately 20% seen once. Germline V gives CDR1 DFQATT, CDR2 SNEGSKA (reference sequence). The ends were cut back, 4 bases at V and 4 bases at J, with 19 bases in the middle. This CDR3 is built from 15 residues. This record belongs to a study of T-cell reconstitution after alpha-beta-depleted transplantation in children. This TCR was sampled from a human donor who donated a stem cell graft to a child with acute lymphoblastic leukemia. Sequences were derived from PBMCs from the stem cell graft donor, sampled from the stem cell graft. The gene calls are TRBV20-1 and TRBJ1-2; maybe TRBD1 (5 bases). In DNA, the CDR3 is TGCAGTGCTACTCACCGACAGTCGGGGTCCTATGGCTACACCTTC. This encodes CSATHRQSGSYGYTF.